The sequence of this TCR beta chain was determined in a study of CD8+CD57+ T cells in acquired aplastic anemia. The CDR3 length is 12 residues. The germline gives CDR1 DFQATT, CDR2 SNEGSKA (reference sequence). The V end was cut by 8 bases, the J end by 4 bases, with 11 bases between. TCR beta VDJ combinations and CDR3 sequences were profiled from genomic DNA. TCRdb reanalysed the reads using MiXCR and keeps one entry per CDR3 protein. This sample has fewer than 200,000 distinct CDR3 sequences; about 50% occur once, and the top ten carry over 10%. Patients picked for sequencing had shown CD8+CD57+ cell expansion detected by flow cytometry. No therapy had been given to the patients at the time of blood sampling.

The chain uses TRBV20-1 and TRBJ1-4, with D unresolved. Sequenced sample: sorted CD4+, CD8+, or CD8+CD57+ T cells (not recorded which) from PBMCs. This sequence was found in a human donor with aplastic anemia. CDR3 amino acids: CSSQRLNEKLFF. The CDR3, as DNA: TGCAGTTCCCAGAGACTTAATGAAAAACTGTTTTTT.